This T cell receptor beta chain originates from a study of beta chain features in type 1 diabetes. Germline V gene sequence: CDR1 SGDLS, CDR2 YYNGEE. Deletions cut 0 bases from V and 4 bases from J, with 4 bases between. The CDR3 runs to 12 residues. There are a few counts of this clone. Its antigen is not known. Purities in excess of 95% were seen in all sorted populations. Notes on the study in general: Within the patient group, naive, central memory and Treg TCRB repertoires appeared more similar to each other than within healthy donors.

The whole isolated RNA underwent reverse transcription, so sequencing captured expressed TCRB transcripts. Naive, central memory and regulatory T cell samples produced a mean of about 3.4 million reads. Sequencing used immunoSEQ multiplex PCR; TCRdb keeps in-frame clones, though not all of them. Of 330,000 or so clones in the sample, roughly 21% are singletons; the top ten hold about 0.044%. The source is a young woman in good health. This chain uses TRBV9 with TRBJ2-5; D is unclear. Specimen: naive CD4+ T cells from blood. The CDR3 bases are TGTGCCAGCAGCGTAGGAGGAGAGACCCAGTACTTC. It encodes CASSVGGETQYF.